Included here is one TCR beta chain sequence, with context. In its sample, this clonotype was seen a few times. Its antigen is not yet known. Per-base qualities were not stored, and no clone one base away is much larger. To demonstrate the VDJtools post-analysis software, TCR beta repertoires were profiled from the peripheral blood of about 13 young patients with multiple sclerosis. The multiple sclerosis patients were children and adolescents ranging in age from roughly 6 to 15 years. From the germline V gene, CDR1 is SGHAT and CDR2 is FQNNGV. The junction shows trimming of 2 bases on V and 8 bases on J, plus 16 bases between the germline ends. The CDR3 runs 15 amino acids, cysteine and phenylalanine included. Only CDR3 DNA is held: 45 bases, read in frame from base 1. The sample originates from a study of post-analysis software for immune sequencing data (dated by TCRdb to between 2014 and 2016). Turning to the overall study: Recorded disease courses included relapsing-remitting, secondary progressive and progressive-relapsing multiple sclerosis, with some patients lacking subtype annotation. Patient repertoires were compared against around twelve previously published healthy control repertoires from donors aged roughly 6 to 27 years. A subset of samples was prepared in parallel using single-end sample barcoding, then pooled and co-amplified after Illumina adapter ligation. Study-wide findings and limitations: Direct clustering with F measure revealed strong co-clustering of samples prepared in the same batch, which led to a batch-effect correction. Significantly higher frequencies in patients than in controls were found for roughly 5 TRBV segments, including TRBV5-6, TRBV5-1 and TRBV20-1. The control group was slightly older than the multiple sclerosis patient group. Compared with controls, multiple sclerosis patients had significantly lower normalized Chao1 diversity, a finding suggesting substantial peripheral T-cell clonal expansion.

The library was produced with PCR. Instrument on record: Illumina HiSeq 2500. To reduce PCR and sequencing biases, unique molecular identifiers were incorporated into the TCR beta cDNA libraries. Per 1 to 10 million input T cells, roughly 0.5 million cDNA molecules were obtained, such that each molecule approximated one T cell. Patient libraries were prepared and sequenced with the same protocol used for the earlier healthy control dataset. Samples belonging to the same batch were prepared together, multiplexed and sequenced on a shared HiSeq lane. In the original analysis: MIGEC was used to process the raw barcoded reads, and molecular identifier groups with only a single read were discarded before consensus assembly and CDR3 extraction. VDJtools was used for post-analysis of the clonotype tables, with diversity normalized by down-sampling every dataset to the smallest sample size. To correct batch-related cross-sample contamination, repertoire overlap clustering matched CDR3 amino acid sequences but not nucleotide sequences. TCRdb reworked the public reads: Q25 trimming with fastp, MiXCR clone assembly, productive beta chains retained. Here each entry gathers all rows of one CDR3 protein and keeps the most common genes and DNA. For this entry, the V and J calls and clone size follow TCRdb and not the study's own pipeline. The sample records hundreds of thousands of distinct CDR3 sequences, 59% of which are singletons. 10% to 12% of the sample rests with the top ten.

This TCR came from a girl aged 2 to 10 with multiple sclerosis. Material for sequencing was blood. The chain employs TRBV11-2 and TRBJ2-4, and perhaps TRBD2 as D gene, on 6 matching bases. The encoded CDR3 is CASSLSGGAKDIQYF. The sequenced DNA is TGTGCCAGCAGCTTATCAGGCGGGGCGAAAGACATTCAGTACTTC.